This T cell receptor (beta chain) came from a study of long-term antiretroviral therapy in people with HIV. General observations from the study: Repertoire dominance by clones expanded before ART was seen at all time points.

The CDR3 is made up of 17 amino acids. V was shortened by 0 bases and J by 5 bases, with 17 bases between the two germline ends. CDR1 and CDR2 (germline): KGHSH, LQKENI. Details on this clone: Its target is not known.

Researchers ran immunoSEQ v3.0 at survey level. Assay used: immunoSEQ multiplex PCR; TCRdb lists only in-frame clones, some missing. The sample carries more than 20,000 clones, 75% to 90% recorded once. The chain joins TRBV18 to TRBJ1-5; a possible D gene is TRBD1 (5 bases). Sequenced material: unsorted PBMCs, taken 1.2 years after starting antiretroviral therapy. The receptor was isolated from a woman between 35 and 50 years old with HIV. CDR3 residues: CASSPPMAGMGHQPQHF. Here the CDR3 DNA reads TGTGCCAGCTCACCACCGATGGCAGGGATGGGCCATCAGCCCCAGCATTTT.